This is a list of T cell receptor beta chains from one sample in a study of control samples from healthy donors and cancer patients. Generated by immunoSEQ multiplex PCR, the TCRdb table keeps only in-frame clones and is missing some. The sample lists 61,000 or so clones, 90% occurring once. The sequenced sample was PBMCs. These receptors came from a man in his 60s with colorectal cancer. CDR3s include the opening cysteine and the closing phenylalanine or tryptophan.

v_gene	len	j_gene	CDR3aa
TRBV28	15	TRBJ2-7	CASSPLGTGIYEQYF
TRBV13	18	TRBJ2-7	CASSLASGGTRGSYEQYF
TRBV6-5	12	TRBJ2-1	CASTGGYNEQFF
TRBV25-1	15	TRBJ1-6	CASSEFGRDNSPLHF
TRBV6-5	14	TRBJ1-1	CASSFTVTGTEAFF
TRBV6-4	13	TRBJ2-3	CASSETRTDTQYF
TRBV5-1	13	TRBJ2-1	CASSLRQVEEQFF
TRBV6-1	15	TRBJ1-5	CASSEAGQVGQPQHF
TRBV6-5	14	TRBJ2-7	CASSPGQATYEQYF
TRBV7-2	15	TRBJ1-5	CASSSTGPTDQPQHF
TRBV6-5	15	TRBJ2-1	CASSLGQASYNEQFF
TRBV7-2	15	TRBJ1-2	CASSSIGQGTYGYTF
TRBV6-2/TRBV6-3	11	TRBJ1-5	CASSDRGTQHF
TRBV12-3/TRBV12-4	11	TRBJ1-1	CASSTRSEAFF
TRBV27	16	TRBJ1-6	CASSLSGTGINSPLHF
TRBV6-5	15	TRBJ2-7	CASSYAWGRTYEQYF
TRBV5-5	15	TRBJ1-5	CASSWGQGNNQPQHF
TRBV12-2	15	TRBJ2-3	CASRLAEARTDTQYF
TRBV11-3	15	TRBJ2-2	CASSSQGTNTGELFF
TRBV6-2/TRBV6-3	17	TRBJ2-5	CASSSFHRLAGRETQYF